These 8 T cell receptor beta chains originate from one sample sequenced in a study of cytomegalovirus exposure and HLA in healthy donors (dated by TCRdb to between 2016 and 2019). The library was obtained by the immunoSEQ multiplex PCR assay. For the multiplex PCR, a mixture combining 60 forward primers for TCR Vbeta segments and 13 reverse primers for TCR Jbeta segments was used. The table comes from immuneACCESS by way of TCRdb, which keeps in-frame sequences with V and J called. Part of the clones is missing from these tables; in studies checked, under half for an unresolved V gene and the rest for unknown reasons. Counted in this sample were under 200,000 clones; approximately 80% of them appeared once. The ten most abundant clones make up around 2.3% of the sample. The specimen sequenced was PBMCs. The receptors were sampled from a middle-aged man in good health and CMV-seropositive.

V is TRBV6-1 and J is TRBJ1-4, with TRBD1 identical over 8 bases. CDR1 is MNHNS and CDR2 is SASEGT in the germline V gene. The CDR3 extends over 15 amino acids. The V gene end was trimmed by 3 bases and the J gene end by 7 bases; junction bases not matched to a gene: 7. CDR3 sequence (DNA): TGTGCCAGCAGTGAGGACAGGGTTCGCGGTGAAAAACTGTTTTTT. Amino acids: CASSEDRVRGEKLFF.

The genes are TRBV6-5 and TRBJ1-1; the match to TRBD1 covers 8 bases. V gave up 5 bases and J gave up 5 bases; unmatched junction bases: 10. Germline-derived CDR1 and CDR2 are MNHEY and SVGAGI. The CDR3 sequence is 15 residues long. The DNA of the CDR3 is TGTGCCAGCAGTCTCCAGGGGGCGAGTTGGACTGAAGCTTTCTTT. Its translation: CASSLQGASWTEAFF.

This clone came up once. The chain combines TRBV7-2 with TRBJ1-6; D ambiguous. The CDR3 is 12 amino acids. CDR1 is SGHTA and CDR2 is FQGNSA in the germline V gene. The V end lost 1 base, the J end lost 12 bases, and 7 bases lay between the germline ends. The CDR3 here is CASSLDRGPLHF. The CDR3 DNA is TGTGCCAGCAGCTTAGACCGGGGACCCCTCCACTTT.

This clone is a singleton in its sample. This chain connects TRBV7-2 to TRBJ2-7; a weak D match, TRBD2 (6 bases). The CDR3 is made up of 15 amino acids. Germline V gene data show CDR1 as SGHTA and CDR2 as FQGNSA. V gave up 5 bases and J gave up 3 bases, with 17 bases separating them. The CDR3 DNA sequence: TGTGCCAGCAGCGTATCGGGACCTAGCGTCTACGAGCAGTACTTC. Protein product: CASSVSGPSVYEQYF.

The V call is TRBV4-3, the J call TRBJ2-3; 7 positions agree with TRBD2. CDR3 size: 15 residues. V shed 3 bases and J 8 bases; nucleotides not matched to a gene: 11. Germline CDR1 LGHNA, CDR2 YSLEER. The CDR3 DNA sequence: TGCGCCAGCAGCCAGGGGGACTACGACCTGGGTACGCAGTATTTT. It translates to CASSQGDYDLGTQYF.

The J gene is TRBJ1-2, the V gene TRBV13, with TRBD1 as a possible D gene (5 bases). The CDR3 totals 12 residues. Per the germline V gene, CDR1 is PRHDT and CDR2 is FYEKMQ (reference sequence). Trimming stripped 5 bases from V and 9 bases from J, with 13 bases between. In DNA form, the CDR3 reads TGTGCCAGCAGCCCCGGGGCGGGAAGCTACACCTTC. As protein: CASSPGAGSYTF.

The chain links TRBV5-1 to TRBJ1-1; 8 nucleotides match TRBD1. J gave up 5 bases and V 0 bases, and 12 bases lay outside the gene matches. The CDR3 is made up of 17 amino acids. Germline lookup yields CDR1 SGHRS and CDR2 YFSETQ. The CDR3, as DNA: TGCGCCAGCAGCTTGGGGGACAGGCTCTTGGTGTGGACTGAAGCTTTCTTT. Translating gives CASSLGDRLLVWTEAFF.

This rearrangement joins TRBV14 to TRBJ2-1; 8 bases align to TRBD2. CDR3 length: 20 amino acids. The germline V gene has CDR1 SGHDN and CDR2 FVKESK. V was pared by 0 bases and J by 4 bases, with 17 bases of the junction left unmatched. The CDR3 DNA sequence: TGTGCCAGCAGCCAAGATGGGACTAGTCGTTACCCGAATGTTTACAATGAGCAGTTCTTC. This encodes CASSQDGTSRYPNVYNEQFF.